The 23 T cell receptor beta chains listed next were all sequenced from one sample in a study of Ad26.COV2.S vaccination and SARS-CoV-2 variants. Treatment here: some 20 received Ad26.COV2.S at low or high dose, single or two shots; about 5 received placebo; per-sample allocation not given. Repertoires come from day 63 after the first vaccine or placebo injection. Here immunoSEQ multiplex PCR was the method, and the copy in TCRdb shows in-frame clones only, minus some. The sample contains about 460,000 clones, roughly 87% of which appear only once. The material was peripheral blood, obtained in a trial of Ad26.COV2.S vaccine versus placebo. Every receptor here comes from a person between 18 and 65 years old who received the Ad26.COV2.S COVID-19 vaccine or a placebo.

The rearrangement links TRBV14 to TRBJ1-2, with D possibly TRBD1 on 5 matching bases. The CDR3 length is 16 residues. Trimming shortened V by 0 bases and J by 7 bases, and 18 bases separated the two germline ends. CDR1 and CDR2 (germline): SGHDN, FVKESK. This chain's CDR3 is CASSQDLGQGKGGYTF. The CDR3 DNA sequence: TGTGCCAGCAGCCAAGATCTCGGGCAGGGCAAAGGTGGCTACACCTTC.

This chain's CDR3 is CASSFTGGWGEQYF. CDR3 bases: TGTGCCAGCAGCTTTACAGGGGGCTGGGGCGAGCAGTACTTC. This chain joins TRBV7-9 and TRBJ2-7; 9 nucleotides line up with TRBD1. V lost 3 bases and J lost 6; bases outside the gene matches: 6. The CDR3 is 14 residues long. Germline-derived CDR1 and CDR2 are SEHNR and FQNEAQ (reference sequence). The full variable domain, its missing parts supplied by reference TRBV7-9 and TRBJ2-7, is DTGVSQNPRHKITKRGQNVTFRCDPISEHNRLYWYRQTLGQGPEFLTYFQNEAQLEKSRLLSDRFSAERPKGSFSTLEIQRTEQGDSAMYLCASSFTGGWGEQYFGPGTRLTVT.

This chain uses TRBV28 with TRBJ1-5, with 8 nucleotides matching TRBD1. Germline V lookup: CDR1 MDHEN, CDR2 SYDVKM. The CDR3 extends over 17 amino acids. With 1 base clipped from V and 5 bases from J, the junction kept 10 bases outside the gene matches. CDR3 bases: TGTGCCAGCAGTTTATTGGGGACAGGCACGGGGCATCAGCCCCAGCATTTT. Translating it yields CASSLLGTGTGHQPQHF.

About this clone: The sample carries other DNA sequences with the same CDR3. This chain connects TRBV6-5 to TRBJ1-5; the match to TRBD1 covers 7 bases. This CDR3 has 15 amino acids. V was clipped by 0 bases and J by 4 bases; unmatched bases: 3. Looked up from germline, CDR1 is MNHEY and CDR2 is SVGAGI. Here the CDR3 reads CASSYSGQDNQPQHF. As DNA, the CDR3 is TGTGCCAGCAGTTACTCTGGACAGGATAATCAGCCCCAGCATTTT.

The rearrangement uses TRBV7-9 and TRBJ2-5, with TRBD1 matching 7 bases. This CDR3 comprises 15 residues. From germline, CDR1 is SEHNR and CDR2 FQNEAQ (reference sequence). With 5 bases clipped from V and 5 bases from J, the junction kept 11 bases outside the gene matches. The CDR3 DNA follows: TGTGCCAGCAGCGCACAGGGGCCCGGCGTGGAGACCCAGTACTTC. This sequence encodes CASSAQGPGVETQYF.

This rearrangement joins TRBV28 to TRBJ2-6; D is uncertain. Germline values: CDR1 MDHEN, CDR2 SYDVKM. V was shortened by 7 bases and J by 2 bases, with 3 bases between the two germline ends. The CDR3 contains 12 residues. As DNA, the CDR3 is TGTGCCAGCACCGCTGGGGCCAACGTCCTGACTTTC. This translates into CASTAGANVLTF. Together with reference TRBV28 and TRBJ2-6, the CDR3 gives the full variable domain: DVKVTQSSRYLVKRTGEKVFLECVQDMDHENMFWYRQDPGLGLRLIYFSYDVKMKEKGDIPEGYSVSREKKERFSLILESASTNQTSMYLCASTAGANVLTFGAGSRLTVL.

CDR3 sequence: CASSGLGNEQFF. In nucleotides, the CDR3 is TGTGCCAGCAGCGGATTGGGCAATGAGCAGTTCTTC. The rearrangement links TRBV9 to TRBJ2-1; no definite D call. This CDR3 comprises 12 residues. Germline-derived CDR1 and CDR2 are SGDLS and YYNGEE. V lost 3 bases, J lost 6 bases, and 7 bases lay in between.

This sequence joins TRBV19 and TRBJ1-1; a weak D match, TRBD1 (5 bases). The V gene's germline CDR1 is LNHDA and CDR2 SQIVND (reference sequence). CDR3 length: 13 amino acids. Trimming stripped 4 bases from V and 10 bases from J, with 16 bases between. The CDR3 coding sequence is TGTGCCAGTAGTACCGGCCGAACTGGGGGAGCTTTCTTT. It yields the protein CASSTGRTGGAFF.

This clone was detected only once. This CDR3 is CASSFYSQGPSSGANVLTF. For the CDR3, the DNA is TGTGCCAGCAGCTTTTATTCTCAGGGCCCATCCTCTGGGGCCAACGTCCTGACTTTC. The chain carries TRBV7-2 and TRBJ2-6; a weak D match, TRBD1 (5 bases). V was shortened by 3 bases and J by 0 bases, with 18 bases between the two germline ends. Germline loops: CDR1 SGHTA, CDR2 FQGNSA. This CDR3 contains 19 residues.

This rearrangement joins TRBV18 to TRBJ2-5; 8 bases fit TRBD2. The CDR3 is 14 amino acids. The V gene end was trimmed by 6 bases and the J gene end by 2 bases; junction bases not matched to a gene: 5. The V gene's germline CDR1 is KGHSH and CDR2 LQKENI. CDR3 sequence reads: CASSSGGGQETQYF. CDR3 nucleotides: TGTGCCAGCTCGTCCGGGGGGGGTCAAGAGACCCAGTACTTC.

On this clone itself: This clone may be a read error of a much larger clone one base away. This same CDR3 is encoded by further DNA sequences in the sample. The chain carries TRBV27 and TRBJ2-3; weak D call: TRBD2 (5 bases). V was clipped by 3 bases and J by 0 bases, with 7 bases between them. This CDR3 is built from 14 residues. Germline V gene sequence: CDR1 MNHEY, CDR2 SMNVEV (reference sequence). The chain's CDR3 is CASSFGGSTDTQYF. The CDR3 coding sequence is TGTGCCAGCAGTTTCGGCGGGAGCACAGATACGCAGTATTTT.

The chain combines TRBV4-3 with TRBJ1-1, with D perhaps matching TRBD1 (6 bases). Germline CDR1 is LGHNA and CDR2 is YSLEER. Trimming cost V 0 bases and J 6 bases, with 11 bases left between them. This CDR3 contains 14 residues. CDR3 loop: CASSQDPGVAEAFF. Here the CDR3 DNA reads TGCGCCAGCAGCCAAGATCCAGGGGTGGCTGAAGCTTTCTTT.

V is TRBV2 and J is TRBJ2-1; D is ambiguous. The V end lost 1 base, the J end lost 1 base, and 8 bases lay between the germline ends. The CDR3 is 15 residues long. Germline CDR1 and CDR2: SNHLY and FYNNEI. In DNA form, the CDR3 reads TGTGCCAGCAGTGAAGGGTACTCTTCCTACAATGAGCAGTTCTTC. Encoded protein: CASSEGYSSYNEQFF.

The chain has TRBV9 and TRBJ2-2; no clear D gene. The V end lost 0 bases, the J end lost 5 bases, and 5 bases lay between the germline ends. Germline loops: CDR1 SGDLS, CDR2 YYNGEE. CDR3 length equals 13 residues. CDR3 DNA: TGTGCCAGCAGCGTAGTGGAAACCGGGGAGCTGTTTTTT. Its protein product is CASSVVETGELFF. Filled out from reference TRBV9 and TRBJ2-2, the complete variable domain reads DSGVTQTPKHLITATGQRVTLRCSPRSGDLSVYWYQQSLDQGLQFLIQYYNGEERAKGNILERFSAQQFPDLHSELNLSSLELGDSALYFCASSVVETGELFFGEGSRLTVL.

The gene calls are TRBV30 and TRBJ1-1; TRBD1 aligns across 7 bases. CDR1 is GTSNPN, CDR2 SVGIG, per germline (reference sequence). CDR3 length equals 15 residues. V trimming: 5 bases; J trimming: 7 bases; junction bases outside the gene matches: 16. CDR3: CAWGKGPGQTYEAFF. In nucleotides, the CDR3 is TGTGCCTGGGGAAAAGGACCGGGACAGACATATGAAGCTTTCTTT.

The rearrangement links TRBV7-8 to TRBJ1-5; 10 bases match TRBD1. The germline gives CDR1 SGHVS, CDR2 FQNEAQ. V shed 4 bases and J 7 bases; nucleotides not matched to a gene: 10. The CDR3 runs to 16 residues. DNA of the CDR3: TGTGCCAGCAGCTGGGGGGACAGGGGTATCGCACAGCCCCAGCATTTT. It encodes CASSWGDRGIAQPQHF.

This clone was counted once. The DNA of the CDR3 is TGTGCCAGCAGTAAAAACAGGGTCTACTCCTACAATGAGCAGTTCTTC. Its translation: CASSKNRVYSYNEQFF. The genes are TRBV25-1 and TRBJ2-1, with D maybe TRBD1 (6 bases). This CDR3 region has 16 residues. Germline V lookup: CDR1 MGHDK, CDR2 SYGVNS. Trimming removed 5 bases at V and 0 bases at J, with 14 bases between.

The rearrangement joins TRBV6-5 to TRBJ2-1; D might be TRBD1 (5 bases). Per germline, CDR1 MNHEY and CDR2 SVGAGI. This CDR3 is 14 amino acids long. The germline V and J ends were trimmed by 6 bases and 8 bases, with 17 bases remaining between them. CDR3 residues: CASSQTVGVYEQFF. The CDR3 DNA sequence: TGTGCCAGCAGCCAAACCGTAGGGGTATATGAGCAGTTCTTC.

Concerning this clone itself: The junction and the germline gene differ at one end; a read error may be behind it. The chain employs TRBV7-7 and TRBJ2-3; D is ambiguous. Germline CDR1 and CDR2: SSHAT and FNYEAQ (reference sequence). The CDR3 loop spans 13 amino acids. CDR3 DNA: TGTGCTAGCAGTAAAAACAGCGCCGATACGCAGTATTTT. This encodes CASSKNSADTQYF. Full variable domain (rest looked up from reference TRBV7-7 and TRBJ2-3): GAGVSQSPRYKVTKRGQDVTLRCDPISSHATLYWYQQALGQGPEFLTYFNYEAQPDKSGLPSDRFSAERPEGSISTLTIQRTEQRDSAMYRCASSKNSADTQYFGPGTRLTVL.

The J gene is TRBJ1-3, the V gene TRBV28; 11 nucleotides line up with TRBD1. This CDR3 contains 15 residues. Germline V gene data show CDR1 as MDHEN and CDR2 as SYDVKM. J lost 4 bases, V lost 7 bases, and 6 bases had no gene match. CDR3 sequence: CASIGQGAPGNTIYF. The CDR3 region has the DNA TGTGCCAGCATAGGACAGGGGGCGCCAGGAAACACCATATATTTT.

The CDR3 loop is CASSLVAGTDIGYTF. Written as DNA, the CDR3 is TGTGCCAGCAGCTTAGTAGCTGGCACGGATATTGGCTACACCTTC. This rearrangement joins TRBV7-2 to TRBJ1-2, with no clear D. The CDR3 is 15 residues long. The ends were cut back, 1 base at V and 7 bases at J, with 16 bases in the middle. Germline lookup yields CDR1 SGHTA and CDR2 FQGNSA.

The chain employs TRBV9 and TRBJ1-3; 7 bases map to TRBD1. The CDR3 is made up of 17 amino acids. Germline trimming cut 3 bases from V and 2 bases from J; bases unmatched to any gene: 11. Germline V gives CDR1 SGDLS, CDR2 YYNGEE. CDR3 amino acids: CASSAYRGTTPGNTIYF. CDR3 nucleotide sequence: TGTGCCAGCAGCGCATACAGGGGAACAACTCCTGGAAACACCATATATTTT.

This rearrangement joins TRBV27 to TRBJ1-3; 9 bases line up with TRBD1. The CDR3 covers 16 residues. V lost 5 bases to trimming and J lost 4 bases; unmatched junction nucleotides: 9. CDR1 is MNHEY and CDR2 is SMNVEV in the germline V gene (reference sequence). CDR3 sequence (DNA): TGTGCCAGCAGTCCGAGAGGACAGGGGAACGGAAACACCATATATTTT. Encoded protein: CASSPRGQGNGNTIYF.